A selection of T cell receptor beta chains follows, all from one sample in a study of T cell repertoires in cytomegalovirus infection. Their recognized antigens are unknown. TCRdb processed the reads anew with MiXCR; each CDR3 protein has one entry. The top ten hold roughly 12% of the sample, which has 700,000 to 950,000 distinct CDR3 sequences, 32% seen once. Source: cultured CD8+ T cells from PBMCs, taken from culture after CMV antigen stimulation. These receptor sequences come from a human donor in good health (CMV status not recorded). Some clones in this sample may be carry-over from other donors' samples. Each CDR3 is given with its conserved first and last residue. A D gene is named only where the DNA matches it firmly. Only some rows state a clone size, as once, few, many or a class for expanded clones.

D,V,size,J,DNA,CDR3
TRBD1,TRBV6-4,NA,TRBJ1-2,TGTGCCAGCAGTGACTCAAACAGGGGGGACGGCTACACCTTC,CASSDSNRGDGYTF
NA,TRBV4-3,NA,TRBJ1-1,TGCGCCAGCAGCCAAGACAGGGCCCCCAACACTGAAGCTTTCTTT,CASSQDRAPNTEAFF
NA,TRBV7-4,few,TRBJ1-2,TGTGCCAGCAGCTTGAGGGGCCTGGAAGGCTACACCTTC,CASSLRGLEGYTF
TRBD1,TRBV7-8,NA,TRBJ1-2,TGTGCCAGCAGCCTCGGACAGGGTCTCAACTATGGCTACACCTTC,CASSLGQGLNYGYTF
TRBD1,TRBV20-1,NA,TRBJ2-7,TGCAGTGCTACCGGGACAGGTTTCACCCGCTACGAGCAGTACTTC,CSATGTGFTRYEQYF
TRBD2,TRBV28,few,TRBJ2-1,TGTGCCAGCAGTTTCGCCGGGACTAGTGCCTACACCTACAATGAGCAGTTCTTC,CASSFAGTSAYTYNEQFF
NA,TRBV19,few,TRBJ2-1,TGTGCCAGTAGTATGGGTGGGGGCTCCTACAATGAGCAGTTCTTC,CASSMGGGSYNEQFF
NA,TRBV6-2/TRBV6-3,NA,TRBJ1-1,TGTGCCAGCATCTCGCGGGGGCTTCTTAACACTGACGCTTTCTTT,CASISRGLLNTDAFF
NA,TRBV6-1,NA,TRBJ1-5,TGTGCCAGCAGTGATGGGCACAATCAGCCCCAGCATTTT,CASSDGHNQPQHF
NA,TRBV5-6,NA,TRBJ2-7,TGTGCCAGCAGCTGGGGGGAGCACGGCGAGCAGTACTTC,CASSWGEHGEQYF
TRBD1,TRBV27,NA,TRBJ1-2,TGTGCCAGCAGCCCGTCTCTTGGGGACAGGGAATATGGCTACACCTTC,CASSPSLGDREYGYTF
TRBD1,TRBV10-3,NA,TRBJ2-1,TGTGCCATCAGGGGGACAGGTACATACAATGAGCAGTTCTTC,CAIRGTGTYNEQFF
TRBD1,TRBV29-1,NA,TRBJ1-1,TGCAGCGTTGGGGGGCAGGGGGAAGTCTCTGAAGCTTTCTTT,CSVGGQGEVSEAFF
NA,TRBV9,NA,TRBJ1-3,TGTGCCAGCAGCGTAGGGGGATCTGATGGAAACACCATATATTTT,CASSVGGSDGNTIYF
NA,TRBV7-8,many,TRBJ2-1,TGTGCCAGCAGCCACAGCGCAGGGACCTACAATGAGCAGTTCTTC,CASSHSAGTYNEQFF
TRBD1,TRBV6-5,few,TRBJ1-1,TGTGCCAGCAGTTACCAGGGGGGACAAACTGAAGCTTTCTTT,CASSYQGGQTEAFF
TRBD1,TRBV4-3,once,TRBJ2-1,TGCGCCAGCAGCCAGGGACAGGGGGGGTACGGTGAGCAGTTCTTC,CASSQGQGGYGEQFF
NA,TRBV7-9,NA,TRBJ1-4,TGTGCCAGCCGGGGATCAGGGGTTGAGGAAAAACTGTTTTTT,CASRGSGVEEKLFF
NA,TRBV4-1,NA,TRBJ1-5,TGCGCCAGCAGCCAAGTCCCAGGGAGTCAGCCCCAGCATTTT,CASSQVPGSQPQHF
NA,TRBV2,NA,TRBJ2-7,TGTGCCAGCAGTGAAGTGCCCTTTTACTTC,CASSEVPFYF
NA,TRBV6-5,NA,TRBJ1-6,TGTGCCAGCAGTTACTCGGTATCGGGCGAATCACCCCTCCACTTT,CASSYSVSGESPLHF
TRBD1,TRBV5-4,NA,TRBJ2-3,TGTGCCAGCAGCGCCGACAGGGGGGGGACCCTAGGGGAGCGAAAGTATTTT,CASSADRGGTLGERKYF
NA,TRBV19,NA,TRBJ1-5,TGTGCCAGTAGTAGCCGGGACCAAAGCCAGCCCCAGCATTTT,CASSSRDQSQPQHF
NA,TRBV7-6,NA,TRBJ1-3,TGTGCCGTAGCCCTGACAAGCTCTGGAAACACCATATATTTT,CAVALTSSGNTIYF
TRBD1,TRBV19,NA,TRBJ2-7,TGTGCCAGTAGTATAGGGCAGGGGGCCTCCTACGAGCAGTACTTC,CASSIGQGASYEQYF
NA,TRBV15,few,TRBJ1-1,TGTGCCACCAGCAGAGATAGGGGGGGGGAAACTGAAGCTTTCTTT,CATSRDRGGETEAFF
TRBD1,TRBV27,NA,TRBJ1-6,TGTGCCTCCAAAGGGGGACAGGGGCACCATTTGGAACCCCTCCACTTT,CASKGGQGHHLEPLHF
TRBD1,TRBV19,few,TRBJ1-2,TGTGCCAGTAGTATTGCTGACAGGGGCTGGACAGGTGGCTACACCTTC,CASSIADRGWTGGYTF
NA,TRBV5-5,NA,TRBJ2-4,TGTGCCAGCAGCCCTTTTCGGACACCGTCCGCGGGAAACATTCAGTACTTC,CASSPFRTPSAGNIQYF
NA,TRBV6-4,NA,TRBJ2-2,TGTGCCAGCAGTGCGGCGCGGAACACCGGGGAGCTGTTTTTT,CASSAARNTGELFF
NA,TRBV12-3/TRBV12-4,many,TRBJ2-2,TGTGCCAGTTGGGACTCGAACACCGGGGAGCTGTTTTTT,CASWDSNTGELFF
TRBD2,TRBV27,NA,TRBJ2-3,TGTGCCAGCAGCAACGGGAAACTAGCGAAGATGCCGCAGTATTTT,CASSNGKLAKMPQYF
NA,TRBV4-3,NA,TRBJ2-1,TGCGCCAGCAGCCCACGGAAAGGGTCCAATGAGCAGTTCTTC,CASSPRKGSNEQFF
NA,TRBV6-6,few,TRBJ1-4,TGTGCCAGCAGTCCCCCCCGGGTACTGGCCGACGCAACTAATGAAAAACTGTTTTTT,CASSPPRVLADATNEKLFF
NA,TRBV7-4,few,TRBJ1-2,TGTGCCAGCTTCTCGGGACATCTCAACTATGGCTACACCTTC,CASFSGHLNYGYTF